Included here is one TCR beta chain sequence, with context. Enrolled during active infection, Seattle patients were then followed longitudinally. This sample was taken from a study of blood T cell repertoires in COVID-19. Looking at the study overall: Samples representing acute and convalescent COVID-19 were sourced from the United States, Italy and Spain. Sample material is recorded as cDNA or gDNA derived from T cells, B-cell-depleted T cells, or PBMCs.

With 10 bases clipped from V and 6 bases from J, the junction kept 3 bases outside the gene matches. Germline CDR1 is MDHEN and CDR2 is SYDVKM. The CDR3 totals 13 residues. Original analysis: Scientists estimated how many nucleated cells there were by amplifying reference gene primers. The table came from immunoSEQ multiplex PCR; TCRdb's copy has only in-frame clones and leaves some out. The D gene and trimming were derived from the DNA, and the V and J assignments and clone size from that table. The table lists over 150,000 clones, around four fifths of them singletons, with over 7% in the top ten. Sequencing was performed on peripheral blood. The receptor was derived from a woman aged 80 or over with COVID-19, enrolled during active disease. The chain combines TRBV28 with TRBJ2-1; 13 positions match TRBD2. The CDR3, as DNA: TGTGCCACCCGACTAGCGGGGGGCAATGAGCAGTTCTTC. Residues: CATRLAGGNEQFF. Variable domain in full (rest from reference TRBV28 and TRBJ2-1): DVKVTQSSRYLVKRTGEKVFLECVQDMDHENMFWYRQDPGLGLRLIYFSYDVKMKEKGDIPEGYSVSREKKERFSLILESASTNQTSMYLCATRLAGGNEQFFGPGTRLTVL.